The 25 T cell receptor beta chains below all came from one sample that was sequenced in a study of OX40 agonist ivuxolimab in advanced cancers. TCRdb's copy holds only in-frame clones and misses some; the assay was immunoSEQ multiplex PCR. The sample has nearly 60,000 clones; 75% to 90% are singletons. This sample comprised CD4+ or CD8+ T cells sorted from blood, obtained in a trial of the OX40 agonist ivuxolimab. The receptors derive from an adult with an advanced solid tumor such as melanoma, head and neck, liver or kidney cancer.

This clone was observed a handful of times. The genes are TRBV4-2 and TRBJ1-2; 10 bases agree with TRBD1. Looked up from germline, CDR1 is LGHNA and CDR2 is YNFKEQ. Trimming cost V 4 bases and J 6 bases; bases outside gene matches: 5. The CDR3 sequence is 14 residues long. This CDR3 reads CASSLRTGGDGYTF. As DNA, the CDR3 is TGTGCCAGCAGCCTCCGGACAGGGGGAGATGGCTACACCTTC.

The chain uses TRBV7-9 and TRBJ1-2; 10 nucleotides match TRBD1. Germline V lookup: CDR1 SEHNR, CDR2 FQNEAQ (reference sequence). Trimming took 5 bases from V and 2 from J; bases not matched to a gene: 2. The CDR3 covers 14 residues. The CDR3 coding sequence is TGTGCCAGCAGCGAGGGACAGGGGAACTATGGCTACACCTTC. Its protein product is CASSEGQGNYGYTF. The entire variable domain, with the rest obtained from reference TRBV7-9 and TRBJ1-2, is as follows: DTGVSQNPRHKITKRGQNVTFRCDPISEHNRLYWYRQTLGQGPEFLTYFQNEAQLEKSRLLSDRFSAERPKGSFSTLEIQRTEQGDSAMYLCASSEGQGNYGYTFGSGTRLTVV.

V is TRBV6-5 and J is TRBJ2-7; D call uncertain. The V gene's germline CDR1 is MNHEY and CDR2 SVGAGI. The CDR3 loop spans 13 amino acids. The V gene lost 0 bases and the J gene lost 4 bases, with 7 bases spanning the gap. CDR3 residues: CASSYSQRYEQYF. The CDR3 DNA reads as TGTGCCAGCAGTTACTCCCAGCGATACGAGCAGTACTTC.

The V gene is TRBV7-3, the J gene TRBJ2-1; 8 bases line up with TRBD2. The CDR3 is made up of 15 amino acids. CDR1 and CDR2 from the germline V gene are SGHTA and FQGTGA. V shed 4 bases and J 4 bases; nucleotides not matched to a gene: 6. As DNA, the CDR3 is TGTGCCAGCAGCTCGAGCGGGGGAAAATACAATGAGCAGTTCTTC. Translated: CASSSSGGKYNEQFF.

This chain joins TRBV18 and TRBJ2-7; TRBD1 matches at 11 bases. Germline loops: CDR1 KGHSH, CDR2 LQKENI. The CDR3 spans 15 residues. The trim removed 3 bases at V and 4 bases at J, leaving 5 bases unmatched. The CDR3 reads CASSPDGTGGYEQYF. DNA for the CDR3: TGTGCCAGCTCACCCGACGGGACAGGGGGTTACGAGCAGTACTTC.

This clone has more than one count but fewer than ten. The gene calls are TRBV10-3 and TRBJ2-7; 9 nucleotides agree with TRBD1. The V segment lost 5 bases and the J segment 5 bases; nucleotides outside the gene matches: 1. This CDR3 is 12 amino acids long. Germline V gives CDR1 ENHRY, CDR2 SYGVKD. CDR3: CAISRTGDEQYF. The CDR3 bases are TGTGCCATCAGTAGGACAGGGGACGAGCAGTACTTC.

The chain employs TRBV30 and TRBJ2-5; 10 bases line up with TRBD2. The germline V gene encodes CDR1 GTSNPN and CDR2 SVGIG (reference sequence). The CDR3 runs to 17 residues. The trim removed 2 bases at V and 0 bases at J, leaving 9 bases unmatched. The CDR3 DNA sequence: TGTGCCTGGAGTACCCCCCCCAGCGGGGGGGACCAAGAGACCCAGTACTTC. Translating it yields CAWSTPPSGGDQETQYF.

The V gene is TRBV13, the J gene TRBJ1-2; D possibly corresponds to TRBD1 (5 bases). This CDR3 has 13 amino acids. Per germline, CDR1 PRHDT and CDR2 FYEKMQ (reference sequence). With 7 bases removed from V and 8 bases from J, the gap between germline ends came to 17 bases. The chain's CDR3 is CASTAGVPLGYTF. As DNA, the CDR3 is TGTGCCAGCACCGCGGGGGTCCCCCTCGGCTACACCTTC.

The J gene is TRBJ1-4, the V gene TRBV7-8, with D uncertain. Looked up from germline, CDR1 is SGHVS and CDR2 is FQNEAQ. The V end was cut by 5 bases, the J end by 8 bases, with 15 bases between. This CDR3 spans 14 amino acids. CDR3: CASSRQRTAEKLFF. DNA for the CDR3: TGTGCCAGCAGCCGCCAGAGGACCGCCGAAAAACTGTTTTTT.

This clone was counted once. This chain connects TRBV10-1 to TRBJ2-1; D not resolved. Germline CDR1 WNHNN, CDR2 SYGVQD (reference sequence). Deletions cut 5 bases from V and 0 bases from J, with 11 bases between. This CDR3 is built from 15 residues. The CDR3 loop is CASSNDGDSYNEQFF. CDR3 sequence (DNA): TGCGCCAGCAGTAACGACGGAGACTCCTACAATGAGCAGTTCTTC.

Concerning this clone itself: The junction shows a germline mismatch at one end, possibly a read error. V usage is TRBV7-7 and J usage is TRBJ2-3; 8 bases align to TRBD1. Germline CDR1 SSHAT, CDR2 FNYEAQ (reference sequence). The CDR3 has 14 amino acids. In DNA form, the CDR3 reads TGTGCTAGCAGCGCGCAGGGGGCAGGGGATACGCAGTATTTT. It specifies CASSAQGAGDTQYF.

V usage is TRBV30 and J usage is TRBJ2-2; D may be TRBD2 (5 bases). The CDR3 sequence is 17 residues long. CDR1 GTSNPN and CDR2 SVGIG come from the germline V gene (reference sequence). V was trimmed by 4 bases and J by 8 bases, leaving 26 bases between them. The CDR3 coding sequence is TGTGCCTGGACCGGTACGGCGACTTATCCTAGCCCAGGGGAGCTGTTTTTT. This gives the protein CAWTGTATYPSPGELFF.

This chain joins TRBV28 and TRBJ2-5, with 9 bases aligning to TRBD1. The germline CDR1 and CDR2 sequences are MDHEN and SYDVKM. This CDR3 comprises 16 residues. V gave up 5 bases and J gave up 5 bases; unmatched junction bases: 12. CDR3 DNA: TGTGCCAGCAGTATAGACACAGACAGGGGGGGGGAGACCCAGTACTTC. Its protein product is CASSIDTDRGGETQYF.

This clone showed up just once. The chain combines TRBV6-6 with TRBJ1-5; the D gene is possibly TRBD1 (5 bases). Germline-derived CDR1 and CDR2 are MNHNY and SVGAGI (reference sequence). Deletions cut 8 bases from V and 5 bases from J, with 10 bases between. The CDR3 sequence is 12 residues long. DNA of the CDR3: TGTGCCAGCGACCGAGGGGATCAGCCCCAGCATTTT. It yields the protein CASDRGDQPQHF.

Turning to this clone: Germline is not matched at one junction end, which may reflect a read error. The chain uses TRBV19 and TRBJ1-2; D is possibly TRBD1 (6 bases). This CDR3 spans 14 amino acids. Germline CDR1 reads LNHDA; CDR2 reads SQIVND (reference sequence). The CDR3 here is CASSVDRQAYGYTF. In nucleotides, the CDR3 is TGTGCCAGTAGTGTAGATCGACAGGCCTATGGCTACACCTTC.

The chain uses TRBV5-1 and TRBJ2-1; possibly TRBD1 for D (6 bases). V was cut by 0 bases and J by 10 bases, with 11 bases left in between. Germline loops: CDR1 SGHRS, CDR2 YFSETQ. The CDR3 consists of 13 residues. The CDR3: CASSLESGTEQFF. In DNA, the CDR3 is TGCGCCAGCAGCTTGGAATCCGGGACAGAGCAGTTCTTC.

The chain recombines TRBV6-5 with TRBJ2-7; D might be TRBD2 (6 bases). The CDR3 spans 14 residues. The V and J ends lost 2 bases and 1 base respectively, with 9 bases between them. Germline CDR1 reads MNHEY; CDR2 reads SVGAGI. In nucleotides, the CDR3 is TGTGCCAGCAGTTACGGGACTGAATCCTACGAGCAGTACTTC. The encoded protein is CASSYGTESYEQYF.

The chain is built from TRBV29-1 and TRBJ2-5, with D uncertain. Germline lookup yields CDR1 SQVTM and CDR2 ANQGSEA. CDR3 length: 11 amino acids. With 7 bases removed from V and 5 bases from J, the gap between germline ends came to 11 bases. The CDR3 DNA follows: TGCAGCGGGGTCGATGGGGAGACCCAGTACTTC. Its translation is CSGVDGETQYF.

The V and J genes are TRBV19 and TRBJ2-6; a weak D match, TRBD2 (5 bases). CDR1 and CDR2 from the germline V gene are LNHDA and SQIVND (reference sequence). The CDR3 sequence is 14 residues long. V was pared by 9 bases and J by 3 bases, with 12 bases between. CDR3 coding DNA: TGTGCCAGCACAGCCGGAGGTGGGGCCAACGTCCTGACTTTC. Its translation is CASTAGGGANVLTF. The whole variable domain, remainder taken from reference TRBV19 and TRBJ2-6, is DGGITQSPKYLFRKEGQNVTLSCEQNLNHDAMYWYRQDPGQGLRLIYYSQIVNDFQKGDIAEGYSVSREKKESFPLTVTSAQKNPTAFYLCASTAGGGANVLTFGAGSRLTVL.

This clone was counted once. The chain links TRBV19 to TRBJ1-5, with D perhaps TRBD1 (5 bases). V was pared by 5 bases and J by 5 bases, with 13 bases between. This CDR3 is built from 14 residues. The germline gives CDR1 LNHDA, CDR2 SQIVND (reference sequence). The CDR3 coding sequence is TGTGCCAGTAGTTCCCGGGACGGCTATCAGCCCCAGCATTTT. This codes for CASSSRDGYQPQHF.

V is TRBV6-1 and J is TRBJ2-5; D is undetermined. Between the trimmed V and J ends, which lost 6 bases and 1 base, there was a span of 3 bases. Germline loops: CDR1 MNHNS, CDR2 SASEGT. The CDR3 is 11 residues long. CDR3 DNA: TGTGCCAGCAGACTCCAAGAGACCCAGTACTTC. Its translation: CASRLQETQYF.

The J gene is TRBJ1-1, the V gene TRBV18; the D gene is possibly TRBD1 (5 bases). The germline V gene encodes CDR1 KGHSH and CDR2 LQKENI. Trimming pared 2 bases from V and 5 bases from J, leaving 15 bases between. The CDR3 loop spans 15 amino acids. CDR3 protein: CASSPSLGVETEAFF. The DNA for the CDR3 is TGTGCCAGCTCACCATCCCTGGGGGTGGAGACTGAAGCTTTCTTT.

On this clone itself: Other DNA sequences in this sample translate to the same CDR3. The J gene is TRBJ2-5, the V gene TRBV5-1; tentative D call: TRBD2 (5 bases). Germline CDR1 reads SGHRS; CDR2 reads YFSETQ. The CDR3 loop spans 13 amino acids. V lost 4 bases, J lost 1 base, and 8 bases lay in between. CDR3 nucleotide sequence: TGCGCCAGCAGCCCTAGCACCCAAGAGACCCAGTACTTC. Translating gives CASSPSTQETQYF.

The CDR3 loop reads CASTRTQGADTGELFF. Written as DNA, the CDR3 is TGTGCCAGCACCAGGACACAGGGGGCGGACACCGGGGAGCTGTTTTTT. The chain carries TRBV9 and TRBJ2-2; 9 bases align to TRBD1. The CDR3 spans 16 residues. Germline V gene data show CDR1 as SGDLS and CDR2 as YYNGEE. V lost 6 bases and J lost 3; bases outside the gene matches: 9.

The chain combines TRBV30 with TRBJ2-2; tentatively, D is TRBD2 (6 bases). CDR1 and CDR2 from the germline V gene are GTSNPN and SVGIG (reference sequence). V dropped 2 bases and J dropped 1 base, with 14 bases sitting between them. The CDR3 spans 16 residues. CDR3 loop: CAWSIGWGLNTGELFF. CDR3 DNA: TGTGCCTGGAGTATAGGGTGGGGACTGAACACCGGGGAGCTGTTTTTT.